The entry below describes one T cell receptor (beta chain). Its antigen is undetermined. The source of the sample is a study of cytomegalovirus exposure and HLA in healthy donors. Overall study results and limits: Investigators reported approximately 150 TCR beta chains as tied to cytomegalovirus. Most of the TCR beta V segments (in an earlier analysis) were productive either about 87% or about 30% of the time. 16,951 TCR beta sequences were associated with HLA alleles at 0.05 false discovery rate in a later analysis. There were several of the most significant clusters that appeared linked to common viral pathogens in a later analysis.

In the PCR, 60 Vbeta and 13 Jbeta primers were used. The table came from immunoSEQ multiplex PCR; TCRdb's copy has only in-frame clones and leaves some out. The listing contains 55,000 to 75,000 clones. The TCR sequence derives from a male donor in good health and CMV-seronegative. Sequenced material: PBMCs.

The chain's CDR3 is CASSSQMNTEAFF. The CDR3 coding sequence is TGTGCCAGTAGTAGTCAGATGAACACTGAAGCTTTCTTT. V usage is TRBV19 and J usage is TRBJ1-1; D is uncertain. Per the germline V gene, CDR1 is LNHDA and CDR2 is SQIVND (reference sequence). V was clipped by 4 bases and J by 0 bases, with 6 bases between them. This CDR3 contains 13 residues.